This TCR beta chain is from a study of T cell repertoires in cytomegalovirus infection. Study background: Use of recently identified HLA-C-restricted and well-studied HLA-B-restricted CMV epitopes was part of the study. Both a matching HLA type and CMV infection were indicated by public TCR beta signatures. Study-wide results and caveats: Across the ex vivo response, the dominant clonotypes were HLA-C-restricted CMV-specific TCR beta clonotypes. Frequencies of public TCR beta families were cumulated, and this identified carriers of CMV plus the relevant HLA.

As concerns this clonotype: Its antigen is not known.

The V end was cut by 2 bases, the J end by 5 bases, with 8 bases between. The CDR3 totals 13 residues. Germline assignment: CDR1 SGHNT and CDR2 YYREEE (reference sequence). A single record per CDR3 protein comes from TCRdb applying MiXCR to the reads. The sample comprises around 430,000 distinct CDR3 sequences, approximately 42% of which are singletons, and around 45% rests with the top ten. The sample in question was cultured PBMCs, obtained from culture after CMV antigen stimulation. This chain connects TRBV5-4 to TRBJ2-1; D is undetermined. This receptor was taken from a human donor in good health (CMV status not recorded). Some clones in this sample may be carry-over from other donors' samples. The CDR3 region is CASSLVGNNEQFF. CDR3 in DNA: TGTGCCAGCAGCTTAGTTGGAAACAATGAGCAGTTCTTC.